These 20 T cell receptor beta chains originate from one sample sequenced in a study of shared clonotypes between healthy human individuals. Clones were read by immunoSEQ multiplex PCR, and TCRdb kept only the in-frame ones, dropping some. This sample yields about 1,500,000 clones, of which roughly 96% are seen a single time; roughly 1.1% belongs to the top ten. Sequenced material: naive CD4+ T cells sorted from blood. Subset given: CD45RA+ positively selected. The receptors were gathered from a man under 40 in good health.

CDR3 sequence: CASSQSDPTGTRSNQPQHF. The CDR3 region has the DNA TGCGCCAGCAGCCAGTCCGACCCCACGGGAACAAGAAGCAATCAGCCCCAGCATTTT. The chain joins TRBV4-1 to TRBJ1-5, with D unresolved. V gave up 3 bases and J gave up 1 base, with 22 bases separating them. In germline, CDR1 is MGHRA, CDR2 YSYEKL. This CDR3 is built from 19 residues.

This chain joins TRBV18 and TRBJ2-7; D is undetermined. The CDR3 sequence is 15 residues long. From germline, CDR1 is KGHSH and CDR2 LQKENI. Trimming left V 1 base short and J 1 base short, with 11 bases between. The DNA of the CDR3 is TGTGCCAGCTCACCACTTCCAGGCCCTTCCTACGAGCAGTACTTC. Its translation: CASSPLPGPSYEQYF.

The V call is TRBV7-2, the J call TRBJ2-3; D is possibly TRBD2 (6 bases). CDR3 length: 14 amino acids. From germline, CDR1 is SGHTA and CDR2 FQGNSA. V shed 1 base and J shed 4 bases, with 9 bases lying between them. The CDR3 nucleotides are TGTGCCAGCAGCTTAGTTCCTAGCGCAGATACGCAGTATTTT. It translates to CASSLVPSADTQYF.

The gene calls are TRBV5-5 and TRBJ2-3, with D unclear. Germline V gene data show CDR1 as SGHKS and CDR2 as YYEKEE (reference sequence). The V end was cut by 0 bases, the J end by 4 bases, with 9 bases between. The CDR3 totals 14 residues. The CDR3 protein is CASSLEHSADTQYF. The CDR3 nucleotides read TGTGCCAGCAGCTTGGAGCATTCAGCAGATACGCAGTATTTT. The complete variable domain, with remaining parts taken from reference TRBV5-5 and TRBJ2-3, reads DAGVTQSPTHLIKTRGQQVTLRCSPISGHKSVSWYQQVLGQGPQFIFQYYEKEERGRGNFPDRFSARQFPNYSSELNVNALLLGDSALYLCASSLEHSADTQYFGPGTRLTVL.

With regard to this clone: The junction and the germline gene differ at one end; a read error may be behind it. The chain has TRBV7-9 and TRBJ1-1, with D perhaps TRBD1 (6 bases). CDR3 size: 12 residues. Germline lookup yields CDR1 SEHNR and CDR2 FQNEAQ (reference sequence). CDR3 DNA: TGTGCCAGCCGCTTAGGGGGCACTGAAGCTTTCTTT. Encoded protein: CASRLGGTEAFF.

V is TRBV28 and J is TRBJ1-1; perhaps TRBD1 as D (5 bases). The germline CDR1 and CDR2 sequences are MDHEN and SYDVKM. The CDR3 runs 14 residues. Trimming removed 6 bases from V and 5 bases from J, with 16 bases in between. DNA for the CDR3: TGTGCCAGCAGGTTTGGCAGGGTGAGGACTGAAGCTTTCTTT. Its protein is CASRFGRVRTEAFF.

The chain is built from TRBV9 and TRBJ2-1; 11 bases match TRBD2. Germline CDR1 and CDR2: SGDLS and YYNGEE. V shed 3 bases and J 6 bases; nucleotides not matched to a gene: 11. This CDR3 is 17 amino acids long. CDR3: CASSATVTLAGGNEQFF. The DNA for the CDR3 is TGTGCCAGCAGCGCGACGGTTACGCTAGCGGGAGGCAATGAGCAGTTCTTC.

The chain is built from TRBV29-1 and TRBJ2-2, with 7 bases matching TRBD2. The CDR3 spans 15 residues. The germline V gene encodes CDR1 SQVTM and CDR2 ANQGSEA. The trim removed 6 bases at V and 4 bases at J, leaving 11 bases unmatched. The CDR3 region has the DNA TGCAGCGTAGAGGTCTCTAGCGGATCCACCGGGGAGCTGTTTTTT. Encoded protein: CSVEVSSGSTGELFF.

A single count supports this clone. CDR3 nucleotides: TGTGCCAGCTCACCACTTGCCAGCGACACCGGGGAGCTGTTTTTT. It translates to CASSPLASDTGELFF. The rearrangement joins TRBV18 to TRBJ2-2; D unclear. This CDR3 spans 15 amino acids. V was shortened by 1 base and J by 3 bases, with 9 bases between the two germline ends. The germline V gene has CDR1 KGHSH and CDR2 LQKENI.

This chain uses TRBV10-2 with TRBJ2-1; 13 bases agree with TRBD2. Per the germline V gene, CDR1 is WSHSY and CDR2 is SAAADI. Losses at the gene ends were 0 bases for V and 3 bases for J; bases not matched to a gene: 8. The CDR3 length is 19 residues. CDR3 in DNA: TGCGCCAGCAGTGAGTCGAGGACTAGCGGGAGTCCCAACTACAATGAGCAGTTCTTC. As protein: CASSESRTSGSPNYNEQFF.

The chain has TRBV14 and TRBJ2-2; TRBD2 aligns across 9 bases. There are 15 residues in the CDR3. Per the germline V gene, CDR1 is SGHDN and CDR2 is FVKESK. The J segment lost 7 bases and the V segment lost 2 bases, leaving 5 bases of the junction unmatched. DNA of the CDR3: TGTGCCAGCAGCCAAATAGCGGGAGCAGGCGGGGAGCTGTTTTTT. Its translation is CASSQIAGAGGELFF.

V is TRBV10-3 and J is TRBJ2-7; 8 bases match TRBD1. The CDR3 runs 18 residues. Germline-derived CDR1 and CDR2 are ENHRY and SYGVKD. V lost 0 bases to trimming and J lost 4 bases; unmatched junction nucleotides: 14. The CDR3 here is CAISESMVSGQGGYEQYF. CDR3 DNA: TGTGCCATCAGTGAGTCGATGGTTTCAGGACAGGGAGGTTACGAGCAGTACTTC.

The chain employs TRBV5-1 and TRBJ2-5; the D gene is possibly TRBD1 (5 bases). Trimming left V 6 bases short and J 2 bases short, with 14 bases between. Germline loops: CDR1 SGHRS, CDR2 YFSETQ. The CDR3 sequence is 14 residues long. The DNA for the CDR3 is TGCGCCAGCAACATGAATAGACAGCAAGAGACCCAGTACTTC. Its translation is CASNMNRQQETQYF. Combining the CDR3 with reference TRBV5-1 and TRBJ2-5 gives the whole variable domain KAGVTQTPRYLIKTRGQQVTLSCSPISGHRSVSWYQQTPGQGLQFLFEYFSETQRNKGNFPGRFSGRQFSNSRSEMNVSTLELGDSALYLCASNMNRQQETQYFGPGTRLLVL.

This clone was observed once. V usage is TRBV11-3 and J usage is TRBJ2-7; D is unresolved. This CDR3 has 13 amino acids. The V and J ends lost 5 bases and 5 bases respectively, with 13 bases between them. The germline V gene has CDR1 SGHNT and CDR2 YENEEA. The CDR3 nucleotides read TGTGCCAGCAGCCCCTCCCCGGGCAACGAGCAGTACTTC. Its translation is CASSPSPGNEQYF.

The chain uses TRBV4-3 and TRBJ2-2; D is unresolved. With 1 base removed from V and 3 bases from J, the gap between germline ends came to 15 bases. The CDR3 has 17 amino acids. Germline V gene lookup returns CDR1 LGHNA and CDR2 YSLEER. CDR3 residues: CASSQALRVSYTGELFF. The DNA for the CDR3 is TGCGCCAGCAGCCAAGCGCTACGGGTCTCCTACACCGGGGAGCTGTTTTTT.

This clone came up once. This chain uses TRBV5-5 with TRBJ1-1; D uncertain. Trimming pared 2 bases from V and 2 bases from J, leaving 22 bases between. The CDR3 contains 18 residues. Germline V lookup: CDR1 SGHKS, CDR2 YYEKEE (reference sequence). CDR3: CASSFTRQRGHVNTEAFF. The CDR3 coding sequence is TGTGCCAGCAGCTTCACCCGGCAACGCGGTCATGTTAACACTGAAGCTTTCTTT.

This rearrangement joins TRBV9 to TRBJ2-7; 14 bases are a match to TRBD2. The V gene end was trimmed by 3 bases and the J gene end by 4 bases; junction bases not matched to a gene: 6. This CDR3 has 16 amino acids. Germline V gene lookup returns CDR1 SGDLS and CDR2 YYNGEE. This CDR3 reads CASSGGTSGRRYEQYF. CDR3 sequence (DNA): TGTGCCAGCAGCGGCGGGACTAGCGGGAGAAGATACGAGCAGTACTTC. The full variable domain, with the rest looked up from reference TRBV9 and TRBJ2-7, is DSGVTQTPKHLITATGQRVTLRCSPRSGDLSVYWYQQSLDQGLQFLIQYYNGEERAKGNILERFSAQQFPDLHSELNLSSLELGDSALYFCASSGGTSGRRYEQYFGPGTRLTVT.

V gene TRBV27 combines with J gene TRBJ1-2, with D perhaps matching TRBD1 (6 bases). Trimming shortened V by 6 bases and J by 0 bases, and 14 bases separated the two germline ends. The CDR3 loop spans 15 amino acids. The germline CDR1 and CDR2 sequences are MNHEY and SMNVEV (reference sequence). In nucleotides, the CDR3 is TGTGCCAGCAGCTCCCAGGGGTTAGCTAACTATGGCTACACCTTC. This translates into CASSSQGLANYGYTF.

Only one count was recorded for this clone. The chain employs TRBV10-3 and TRBJ2-3; 10 bases line up with TRBD2. The CDR3 loop spans 13 amino acids. Trimming took 11 bases from V and 1 from J; bases not matched to a gene: 3. The germline gives CDR1 ENHRY, CDR2 SYGVKD. Here the CDR3 reads CASGTSGTDTQYF. The DNA for the CDR3 is TGTGCCTCCGGGACTAGCGGCACAGATACGCAGTATTTT.

V and J are TRBV5-4 and TRBJ1-4; no clear D. The CDR3 extends over 14 amino acids. Trimming removed 4 bases from V and 8 bases from J, with 15 bases in between. The germline V gene has CDR1 SGHNT and CDR2 YYREEE (reference sequence). The CDR3 DNA sequence: TGTGCCAGCAGCCCACATGGAGGAGCAGAAAAACTGTTTTTT. Amino acids: CASSPHGGAEKLFF.